The clone carrying this TCR beta chain was found a few times. Its antigen is still unknown. Germline CDR1 is LGHDT and CDR2 is YNNKEL (reference sequence). Trimming removed 2 bases at V and 7 bases at J, with 8 bases between. The CDR3 extends over 12 amino acids. These data originate in a study of regulatory T cells in long-lasting Graves disease. Background on the study: Graves' patients with a new diagnosis had received antithyroid drugs under 3 months.

CDR3 regions were amplified by Arm-PCR using iRepertoire HTBI primers to build TCR beta libraries. MiXCR, run by TCRdb on the multiplex PCR reads, gives a single entry per CDR3 protein. The sample carries under 500,000 distinct CDR3 sequences, roughly 17% recorded once. Study observations and caveats: Segments TRBV28, TRBJ1-2 and TRBJ2-5 showed preferential usage in persistent disease.

Time point here: newly diagnosed GD, antithyroid drugs for less than 3 months. Extracted RNA from PBMCs served as the source of the TCR library. Peripheral blood, at 8 to 9 milliliters, went into EDTA tubes. The sample also formed part of further work on T cells in Graves' hyperthyroidism and ophthalmopathy. Per that paper: Thyroid ultrasound, orbital computed tomography, clinical symptoms, and serum thyroxine and TRAb underpinned diagnoses.

The clonotype comes from a woman in her thirties with Graves disease. The sequencing used peripheral blood mononuclear cells (PBMCs), collected at new diagnosis, from a patient treated with antithyroid drugs. The rearrangement uses TRBV3-1 and TRBJ1-1; D uncertain. CDR3 sequence: CASSQTVGEAFF. CDR3 bases: TGTGCCAGCAGCCAAACCGTAGGTGAAGCTTTCTTT.